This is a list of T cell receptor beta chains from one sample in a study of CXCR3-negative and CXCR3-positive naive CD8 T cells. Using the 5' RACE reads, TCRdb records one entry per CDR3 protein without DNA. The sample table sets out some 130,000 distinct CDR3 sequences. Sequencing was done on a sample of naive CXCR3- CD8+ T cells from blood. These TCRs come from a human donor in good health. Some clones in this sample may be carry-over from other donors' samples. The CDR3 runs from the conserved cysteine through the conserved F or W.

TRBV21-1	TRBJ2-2	CASSSSQRDSGTGELFF
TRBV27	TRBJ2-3	CASSLVSTDTQYF
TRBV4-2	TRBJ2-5	CASSQDRWTQETQYF
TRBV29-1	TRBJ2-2	CSVVQGAADTGELFF
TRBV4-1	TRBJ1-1	CASSLGRLNTEAFF
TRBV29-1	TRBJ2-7	CSVEEVESYEQYF
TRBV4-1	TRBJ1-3	CASSPGQISGNTIYF
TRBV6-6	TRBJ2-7	CASSYSGTGYGGYEQYF
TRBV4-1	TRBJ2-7	CASSQTPTDSYEQYF
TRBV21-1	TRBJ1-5	CASSKALQGKECQPQHF
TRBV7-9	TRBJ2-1	CASSLTIDEQFF
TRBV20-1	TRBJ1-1	CSAQSQTEAFF
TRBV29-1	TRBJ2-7	CSGQSSYEQYF
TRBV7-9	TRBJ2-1	CASSRKKSGQYNEQFF
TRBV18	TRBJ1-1	CASSPKPSTEAFF
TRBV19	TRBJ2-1	CASSTGSEQFF
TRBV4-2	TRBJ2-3	CASSQELAGGTDTQYF
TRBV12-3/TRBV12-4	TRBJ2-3	CASSWGLAGGTDTQYF
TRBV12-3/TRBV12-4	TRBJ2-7	CASSLNLGTGEQYF
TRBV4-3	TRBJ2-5	CASSREPPGLLEETQYF
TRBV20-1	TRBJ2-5	CSARVRRVETQYF
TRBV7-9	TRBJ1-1	CASSRRDRLPEAFF
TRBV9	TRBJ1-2	CASSAATGFIGYTF
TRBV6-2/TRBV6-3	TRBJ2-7	CASSYSTGTYYEQYF
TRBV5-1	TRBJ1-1	CASSLTGGTEAFF
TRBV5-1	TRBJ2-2	CASSSGGALADTGELFF
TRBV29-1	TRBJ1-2	CSARQDPNYGYTF
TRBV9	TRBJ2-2	CASSINPGLAGGPVNTGELFF
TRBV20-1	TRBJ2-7	CSASWMSGTYEQYF
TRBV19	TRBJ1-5	CASSITGSPYQPQHF
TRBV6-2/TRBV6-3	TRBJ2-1	CASSLDSYLSYNERFF
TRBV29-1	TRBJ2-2	CSAISGSGTGELFF
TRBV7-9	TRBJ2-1	CASSLGPSDEQFF
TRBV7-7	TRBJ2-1	CASSPGTSGGPGGEQFF
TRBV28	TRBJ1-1	CASSLGQGASTEAFF
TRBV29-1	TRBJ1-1	CSARRGGSHMNTEAFF